The source of this TCR beta chain is a study of blood T cell repertoires in COVID-19 (TCRdb year 2020). Some background on the complete study: Collaborator samples came from the United States, Italy and Spain and covered acute and convalescent phases of COVID-19. The samples were drawn from the first 160 participants of the ongoing ImmuneRACE study and from 1,254 subjects provided by 6 global collaborators. The repertoires were made available in a free public database intended to serve as a resource for research on the immune response to SARS-CoV-2. A de-identified subject ID, COVID-19 status, age in years and sex were almost always included in the sample metadata. Deeply sampled blood TCRbeta repertoires from subjects exposed to, actively infected with, or recovered from COVID-19 were included in the dataset. The material from the prospective study consisted of cDNA or gDNA derived from T cells, B-cell-depleted T cells, or PBMCs. Where available, HLA class I and class II types were taken from metadata supplied by the sample provider and were not determined by assay-based typing. Paper-wide results and their limitations: Clinical and demographic metadata were provided uncurated, with the amount varying by source and participant.

TCRbeta CDR3 regions were amplified from genomic DNA using the immunoSEQ Assay, a bias-controlled multiplex PCR. As for how the authors treated the data: Nucleated cell counts per sample were estimated from amplification of reference gene primers within the assay. To quantify the absolute abundance of each unique TCRbeta CDR3 rearrangement, sequence reads were collapsed and filtered. For each sample, productive Simpson clonality was calculated by taking the square root of Simpson's diversity index across productive rearrangements. TCRdb re-hosts the immuneACCESS table, in-frame sequences only. Its copies lack some clones; in the studies checked, an unresolved V gene accounts for under half of them, and the cause for the rest is not known. V and J calls and clone size are copied from that table; D and trimming were computed from the DNA. Across this sample there are about 250,000 clones, with 84% seen only once. Clones ranked in the top ten supply over 1.5% of the sample.

A second Seattle source provided samples from volunteer blood donors who had recovered from COVID-19. Each collaborating institution followed its own protocols to collect whole blood in K2EDTA tubes. Collaborator samples were shipped for TCRbeta analysis as frozen whole blood, isolated PBMCs, or DNA extracted from either sample type. Details on this clone: Its binding antigen is unknown. No base quality values were provided; no much bigger clone lies one nucleotide off.

Looking up the germline V gene (reference sequence) yields CDR1 LGHDT and CDR2 YNNKEL. Including the terminal cysteine and phenylalanine, the CDR3 comprises 15 residues. The read is trimmed to its CDR3 DNA, 45 bases read in frame from base 1. Ends trimmed: V by 2 bases, J by 9 bases; bases unmatched to a gene: 6. This receptor was obtained from a woman between 40 and 50 years old who had recovered from COVID-19. The V gene is TRBV3-1 (or the pseudogene TRBV3-2) and the J gene is TRBJ1-6; TRBD1 fits 8 bases in the junction. Sequenced material: peripheral blood. The CDR3 protein: CASSQFMTGVSPLHF. The DNA sequence follows: TGTGCCAGCAGCCAATTTATGACAGGGGTTTCACCCCTCCACTTT.